These 4 T cell receptor beta chains originate from one sample sequenced in a study of T cell responses to AZD1222 COVID-19 vaccine. The repertoire was sequenced with immunoSEQ multiplex PCR; TCRdb's copy has only in-frame clones and lacks some. The data show around 100,000 clones, with more than 75% seen just once and 4% to 5% held by the top ten. The input for sequencing was peripheral blood, taken on day 0 of MenACWY control vaccination. All receptors come from an adult in good health.

The chain combines TRBV7-9 with TRBJ1-2; perhaps TRBD1 as D (5 bases). V was pared by 7 bases and J by 3 bases, with 18 bases between. Germline CDR1 is SEHNR and CDR2 is FQNEAQ (reference sequence). The CDR3 runs to 15 residues. CDR3 nucleotide sequence: TGTGCCAGCACCTATGGGACCTTAGTCTACTATGGCTACACCTTC. Amino acid sequence: CASTYGTLVYYGYTF.

The chain joins TRBV3-1 (or the pseudogene TRBV3-2) to TRBJ2-5; TRBD2 aligns across 8 bases. Germline trimming cut 0 bases from V and 4 bases from J; bases unmatched to any gene: 7. CDR3 length equals 16 residues. Germline V gene sequence: CDR1 LGHDT, CDR2 YNNKEL (reference sequence). CDR3 loop: CASSQDASGGPETQYF. The CDR3 DNA is TGTGCCAGCAGCCAAGACGCCAGCGGGGGTCCAGAGACCCAGTACTTC.

The genes are TRBV6-1 and TRBJ2-7; weak D call: TRBD1 (6 bases). The CDR3 sequence is 13 residues long. V shed 3 bases and J shed 3 bases, with 9 bases lying between them. Germline loops: CDR1 MNHNS, CDR2 SASEGT. The CDR3, as DNA: TGTGCCAGCAGTGAGGGGGCGGACTACGAGCAGTACTTC. It is translated as CASSEGADYEQYF.

The chain combines TRBV30 with TRBJ1-1, with 8 bases aligning to TRBD1. The CDR3 runs to 13 residues. Germline values: CDR1 GTSNPN, CDR2 SVGIG (reference sequence). V lost 4 bases, J lost 8 bases, and 9 bases stayed unmatched. CDR3 nucleotide sequence: TGTGCCTGGACCCAACAGGGGGTAGGGGAAGCTTTCTTT. It yields the protein CAWTQQGVGEAFF.